The 19 T cell receptor beta chains listed next were all sequenced from one sample in a study of metastatic and nonmetastatic thyroid tumors. No treatment had been given to any patient before thyroid surgery. With MiXCR, TCRdb reprocessed the PCR reads. The sample holds 6,500 to 7,000 clones, 25% to 35% seen once. The sequencing input was tumor tissue. All receptors come from a female donor with papillary thyroid cancer or a benign thyroid nodule (not recorded which). Some clones in this sample may be carry-over from other donors' samples.

The gene calls are TRBV6-2 or TRBV6-3 and TRBJ1-1; D is undetermined. CDR3 length: 18 residues. Germline V lookup: CDR1 MNHEY, CDR2 SVGEGT. V lost 4 bases and J lost 0, with 21 bases in between. Here the CDR3 reads CASSSLPLVSSLNTEAFF. The CDR3 bases are TGTGCCAGCAGTTCACTACCCCTAGTGAGCAGCCTGAACACTGAAGCTTTCTTT.

Remarks on this clone: Compared with germline, one end of the junction differs, possibly owing to a read error. This chain joins TRBV2 and TRBJ2-7; the D gene could be TRBD1 or TRBD2 (5 bases each). Germline V gives CDR1 SNHLY, CDR2 FYNNEI. This CDR3 is 17 amino acids long. The CDR3 DNA reads as TGTGCCAGCAGTGTTGGCGGGTCCTGGGGGATCCCATACTCTGCATATTTC. Encoded protein: CASSVGGSWGIPYSAYF.

This chain connects TRBV6-1 to TRBJ2-7, with TRBD1 identical over 10 bases. From germline, CDR1 is MNHNS and CDR2 SASEGT. With V trimmed by 7 bases and J by 2 bases, 11 bases remained unmatched. The CDR3 loop spans 16 amino acids. Written as DNA, the CDR3 is TGTGCCAGCAAAGCTTCAGGACAGGGGGACACCTACGAGCAGTACTTC. As protein: CASKASGQGDTYEQYF.

This clone was observed many times. The chain carries TRBV24-1 and TRBJ2-6; 10 bases are a match to TRBD1. The CDR3 extends over 21 amino acids. Per the germline V gene, CDR1 is KGHDR and CDR2 is SFDVKD. With 5 bases clipped from V and 0 bases from J, the junction kept 15 bases outside the gene matches. The CDR3 coding sequence is TGTGCCACCAGTGGGTACCCGATCGGGACAGGGGATAACTCTGGGGCCAACGTCCTGACTTTC. It is translated as CATSGYPIGTGDNSGANVLTF.

This clone has at least ten counts. Lacking the conserved final phenylalanine or tryptophan, this CDR3 likely reflects a read error. The limits of the CDR3 on the DNA are not certain, so only TCRdb's listed CDR3 is given. At the DNA level, this CDR3 is encoded by other sequences in the same sample as well. This rearrangement joins TRBV12-3 or TRBV12-4 to TRBJ2-7; the table calls TRBD1, which could not be checked here. The CDR3 sequence runs 16 residues, both termini included. The CDR3: CASSRAGTGGTYERYG.

Worth noting for this clone: Lacking the conserved final phenylalanine or tryptophan, this CDR3 likely reflects a read error. The chain employs TRBV7-6 and TRBJ2-7; unclear D gene. Germline V lookup: CDR1 SGHVS, CDR2 FNYEAQ. There are 14 residues in the CDR3. V gave up 5 bases and J gave up 3 bases, with 14 bases separating them. DNA for the CDR3: TGTGCCAGCAGCGTTGGCCAAGGAAACTACGAGCAGTACCTC. Encoded protein: CASSVGQGNYEQYL.

The table lists this clone with many counts. This chain uses TRBV6-1 with TRBJ2-1; TRBD1 matches 8 bases. Losses at the gene ends were 6 bases for V and 10 bases for J; bases not matched to a gene: 11. The CDR3 has 14 amino acids. Germline V lookup: CDR1 MNHNS, CDR2 SASEGT. CDR3 nucleotides: TGTGCCAGCAGCATGGATCCAGGGGGCAGGGAGCAGTTCTTC. It specifies CASSMDPGGREQFF.

By its share, this clone is large. The V and J genes are TRBV7-2 and TRBJ1-1; 7 bases align to TRBD1. The CDR3 spans 12 residues. Trimming at V came to 5 bases and at J to 11 bases, leaving 8 bases not matched to a gene. Germline assignment: CDR1 SGHTA and CDR2 FQGNSA. The CDR3 sequence is CASSNRGGMAFF. DNA for the CDR3: TGTGCCAGCAGCAACAGGGGCGGGATGGCTTTCTTT.

The chain recombines TRBV5-1 with TRBJ2-7; D is perhaps TRBD2 (6 bases). Between the trimmed V and J ends, which lost 3 bases and 1 base, there was a span of 17 bases. The CDR3 totals 16 residues. Germline CDR1 SGHRS, CDR2 YFSETQ. The CDR3 loop is CASSSRRRGESYEQYF. The CDR3 DNA follows: TGCGCCAGCAGCTCACGGAGGAGGGGTGAGTCCTACGAGCAGTACTTC.

The chain couples TRBV12-3 or TRBV12-4 to TRBJ1-1; TRBD1 aligns across 8 bases. Trimming took 6 bases from V and 1 from J; bases not matched to a gene: 10. There are 16 residues in the CDR3. The CDR3 DNA follows: TGTGCCAGCAGCCATACCACCGGGACAGGGAACACTGAAGCTTTCTTT. It is translated as CASSHTTGTGNTEAFF.

As DNA, the CDR3 is TGTGCCAGCAGTGACATTCAGGGGCGGGCCGGGGAGCTGTTTTTT. Protein product: CASSDIQGRAGELFF. This chain links TRBV25-1 with TRBJ2-2; perhaps TRBD1 as D (6 bases). Germline V gene lookup returns CDR1 MGHDK and CDR2 SYGVNS. Trimming removed 3 bases from V and 6 bases from J, with 14 bases in between. This CDR3 contains 15 residues.

There are a few counts of this clone. The V and J genes are TRBV6-8 and TRBJ1-2; no definite D call. V was shortened by 3 bases and J by 6 bases, with 11 bases between the two germline ends. The germline CDR1 and CDR2 sequences are MNHGY and SAAAGT. CDR3 size: 13 residues. The CDR3 reads CASSYMTRNGYTF. DNA of the CDR3: TGTGCCAGCAGTTATATGACGCGTAATGGCTACACCTTC.

The V call is TRBV4-1, the J call TRBJ2-5; possible D gene TRBD2, 6 bases. Trimming left V 0 bases short and J 9 bases short, with 17 bases between. CDR3 size: 15 residues. Germline CDR1 is MGHRA and CDR2 is YSYEKL. The CDR3 sequence: CASSQDPGSKRPQYF. CDR3 in DNA: TGCGCCAGCAGCCAAGACCCCGGGAGCAAGAGGCCCCAGTACTTC.

This clone was seen a handful of times. The chain joins TRBV12-3 or TRBV12-4 to TRBJ2-2, with D uncertain. The CDR3 spans 13 residues. The CDR3 loop reads CGTRSSLDGELFF. CDR3 in DNA: TGTGGAACTCGGTCCTCCCTGGACGGGGAGCTGTTTTTT.

By sample share, this clone is medium-sized (0.01 to 0.1%). V and J are TRBV5-1 and TRBJ2-1; D not certain. From germline, CDR1 is SGHRS and CDR2 YFSETQ. Trimming took off 3 bases at V and 4 bases at J, with 11 bases between the two ends. The CDR3 spans 14 residues. The CDR3 here is CASSSQLVYNEQFF. The CDR3, as DNA: TGCGCCAGCAGCTCGCAATTGGTTTACAATGAGCAGTTCTTC.

Written as DNA, the CDR3 is TGTGCCACCAGTGAGAGCGGGGGCAGAAACAATGAGCAGTTCTTC. Translated, it gives CATSESGGRNNEQFF. The chain joins TRBV24-1 to TRBJ2-1; TRBD2 matches 8 bases. The germline gives CDR1 KGHDR, CDR2 SFDVKD. J lost 5 bases, V lost 4 bases, and 6 bases had no gene match. This CDR3 comprises 15 residues.

CDR3 residues: CASSAQRGSGNTIYF. In DNA form, the CDR3 reads TGTGCCAGCAGCGCTCAACGGGGCTCTGGAAACACCATATATTTT. The gene calls are TRBV2 and TRBJ1-3, with D uncertain. Trimming took 6 bases from V and 0 from J, leaving 12 bases between them. Looked up from germline, CDR1 is SNHLY and CDR2 is FYNNEI. The CDR3 is 15 amino acids.

The J gene is TRBJ2-7, the V gene TRBV11-2; no firm D call. This CDR3 is built from 13 residues. Trimming cost V 0 bases and J 5 bases, with 8 bases left between them. Germline assignment: CDR1 SGHAT and CDR2 FQNNGV. The CDR3 DNA follows: TGTGCCAGCAGCTTAGATCGGCCTAACGAGCAGTACTTC. Protein: CASSLDRPNEQYF.

By share of the sample, this clone is medium-sized. The chain links TRBV28 to TRBJ1-3; D is undetermined. The V gene's germline CDR1 is MDHEN and CDR2 SYDVKM. The CDR3 length is 16 residues. V lost 4 bases to trimming and J lost 5 bases, with 18 bases between them. The CDR3 loop is CASSSPRRFGRNTIYF. The CDR3 DNA reads TGTGCCAGCAGTTCCCCCCGGAGGTTCGGTAGAAACACCATATATTTT. Variable domain in full (rest from reference TRBV28 and TRBJ1-3): DVKVTQSSRYLVKRTGEKVFLECVQDMDHENMFWYRQDPGLGLRLIYFSYDVKMKEKGDIPEGYSVSREKKERFSLILESASTNQTSMYLCASSSPRRFGRNTIYFGEGSWLTVV.